This TCR beta chain was sequenced in a study of cytomegalovirus exposure and HLA in healthy donors. Produced via immunoSEQ multiplex PCR; TCRdb's table is partial and in-frame only. Of about 160,000 clones in the sample, about 90% are singletons; the top ten hold around 3.8%. Study-wide results and caveats: It was confirmed in vitro that a few of the CMV-associated chains were specific for CMV antigens. The study found most TCR sequences rare, yet found some public TCRs in many donors.

This clone is a singleton in its sample. Its matching antigen is unknown. V was trimmed by 4 bases and J by 1 base, leaving 14 bases between them. Germline CDR1 MNHNS, CDR2 SASEGT. The CDR3 has 15 residues. The origin of this receptor is a man aged 18 to 29 in good health and CMV-seropositive. The chain joins TRBV6-1 to TRBJ2-7, with TRBD2 as a possible D gene (6 bases). Source material: PBMCs. This CDR3 is CASSAVHGGSYEQYF. CDR3 nucleotides: TGTGCCAGCAGTGCCGTCCACGGGGGTTCCTACGAGCAGTACTTC.